Below, 26 T cell receptor beta chains from the same sample are listed, as sequenced in a study of blood T cells in healthy people across ages. The use of a sample-barcoded 5' primer and a J-beta primer mix characterized a second PCR of roughly 6 to 11 cycles. TCRdb re-called the 5' RACE reads through MiXCR, storing one row per CDR3 protein. The profile covers 700,000 to 900,000 distinct CDR3 sequences, with around 24% appearing a single time and roughly 3.1% taken by the ten largest. The same sample was also used in a study of T cells of mothers and their children.

The specimen sequenced was blood. These receptors all come from a boy aged 5-17 years in good health.

The rearrangement joins TRBV29-1 to TRBJ2-7; 7 bases map to TRBD1. The CDR3 consists of 12 residues. Unmatched junction bases numbered 8, after V lost 6 bases and J lost 6 bases. From germline, CDR1 is SQVTM and CDR2 ANQGSEA. The CDR3 loop is CSVATGLREQYF. The CDR3 DNA reads as TGCAGCGTCGCGACAGGGTTGCGCGAGCAGTACTTC.

Many counts were recorded for this clonotype. The chain links TRBV12-3 or TRBV12-4 to TRBJ2-1; D gene unclear. Trimming removed 8 bases at V and 1 base at J, with 12 bases between. This CDR3 is built from 14 residues. The CDR3 nucleotides are TGTGCCAGCTCCCTTGGGGTGTCCTACAATGAGCAGTTCTTC. Protein product: CASSLGVSYNEQFF.

This clonotype was seen only a few times. The chain recombines TRBV12-5 with TRBJ1-5; D ambiguous. The CDR3 length is 13 residues. Germline assignment: CDR1 LGHNT and CDR2 FRNRAP. V gave up 2 bases and J gave up 8 bases, with 10 bases separating them. The CDR3 DNA reads TGTGCTAGTGGTTTGCCAGTCGGCGAGCCCCAGCATTTT. Residues: CASGLPVGEPQHF.

J is TRBJ2-7 and V is TRBV7-9; possible D gene TRBD1, 6 bases. This CDR3 has 14 residues. V was clipped by 4 bases and J by 2 bases, with 12 bases between them. The germline V gene encodes CDR1 SEHNR and CDR2 FQNEAQ (reference sequence). The CDR3 bases are TGTGCCAGCAGCTCCCGACAGGAGACCTACGAGCAGTACTTC. Protein sequence: CASSSRQETYEQYF.

This chain's CDR3 is CASSEEGMKTGTQYF. The DNA of the CDR3 is TGTGCCAGCAGTGAAGAGGGCATGAAGACGGGGACCCAGTACTTC. V gene TRBV25-1 combines with J gene TRBJ2-5; possible D gene TRBD2, 5 bases. From germline, CDR1 is MGHDK and CDR2 SYGVNS. This CDR3 contains 15 residues. V gave up 2 bases and J gave up 7 bases, with 17 bases separating them.

This clonotype has only a few counts. The J gene is TRBJ1-1, the V gene TRBV18; D is unclear. The germline V gene encodes CDR1 KGHSH and CDR2 LQKENI. V was pared by 6 bases and J by 2 bases, with 16 bases between. The CDR3 runs to 15 residues. The CDR3 DNA reads TGTGCCAGCTCCGGACCAGAAAGCCCAAACACTGAAGCTTTCTTT. Its translation: CASSGPESPNTEAFF.

This clonotype came up a few times. The chain is built from TRBV5-1 and TRBJ2-5; 8 bases are shared with TRBD2. Matching the DNA end better, TRBJ2-7 makes the J call doubtful. Germline V lookup: CDR1 SGHRS, CDR2 YFSETQ. This CDR3 is 14 amino acids long. The CDR3 reads CASSLPTGGGEQYF. CDR3 in DNA: TGCGCCAGCAGCTTACCCACCGGGGGGGGCGAGCAGTACTTC.

This clonotype occurred a few times. The chain couples TRBV14 to TRBJ1-6; no firm D call. The CDR3 length is 12 residues. Germline V gene sequence: CDR1 SGHDN, CDR2 FVKESK. Trimming took off 4 bases at V and 13 bases at J, with 11 bases between the two ends. The CDR3 spells CASSRSGFPLHF. In DNA, the CDR3 is TGTGCCAGCAGCCGCTCGGGATTCCCCCTCCACTTT.

In this sample, this clonotype turned up a few times. The rearrangement links TRBV10-2 to TRBJ2-1; 7 positions agree with TRBD2. Looked up from germline, CDR1 is WSHSY and CDR2 is SAAADI. With 2 bases clipped from V and 2 bases from J, the junction kept 3 bases outside the gene matches. The length of the CDR3 is 15 residues. The CDR3 DNA sequence: TGCGCCAGCAGTGAGGACCGGGAGGCCTACAATGAGCAGTTCTTC. Its protein product is CASSEDREAYNEQFF.

This clonotype has just a few counts. The chain is built from TRBV6-6 and TRBJ2-5, with 9 bases that match TRBD1. The J call is in doubt because the DNA end fits TRBJ2-7 better. CDR3 size: 15 residues. Germline CDR1 reads MNHNY; CDR2 reads SVGAGI (reference sequence). The CDR3 protein is CASSYLDRGSYEQYF. CDR3 DNA sequence: TGTGCCAGCAGTTACTTGGACAGGGGCTCCTACGAGCAGTACTTC.

The J gene is TRBJ2-6, the V gene TRBV15; D perhaps matches TRBD1 (5 bases). CDR1 is LNHNV and CDR2 is YYDKDF in the germline V gene (reference sequence). The CDR3 extends over 21 amino acids. V lost 1 base and J 0 bases, leaving 22 bases between the germline ends. The CDR3 spells CATSRVSKVGLRYSGANVLTF. CDR3 coding DNA: TGTGCCACCAGCAGAGTCAGTAAGGTGGGGCTGAGATACTCTGGGGCCAACGTCCTGACTTTC.

The CDR3 DNA reads TGTGCCAGCAGCTTAGGGATGAAGTGTACCTTC. Amino acid sequence: CASSLGMKCTF. The chain joins TRBV7-2 to TRBJ1-2; D unclear. This CDR3 spans 11 amino acids. Germline CDR1 SGHTA, CDR2 FQGNSA. V was clipped by 1 base and J by 14 bases, with 11 bases between them.

This clonotype appeared a few times. CDR3 nucleotide sequence: TGTGCCAGCAGCTTAAGTCCCTTACAGGGGTTAACGAACACTGAAGCTTTCTTT. Protein product: CASSLSPLQGLTNTEAFF. The chain has TRBV7-3 and TRBJ1-1; TRBD1 agrees at 7 bases. Looked up from germline, CDR1 is SGHTA and CDR2 is FQGTGA. This CDR3 comprises 18 residues. V lost 1 base and J lost 1; bases outside the gene matches: 12. The full variable domain, with the rest looked up from reference TRBV7-3 and TRBJ1-1, is GAGVSQTPSNKVTEKGKYVELRCDPISGHTALYWYRQSLGQGPEFLIYFQGTGAADDSGLPNDRFFAVRPEGSVSTLKIQRTERGDSAVYLCASSLSPLQGLTNTEAFFGQGTRLTVV.

The J gene is TRBJ2-7, the V gene TRBV3-1; D not certain. The CDR3 loop spans 14 amino acids. The germline V and J ends were trimmed by 1 base and 2 bases, with 9 bases remaining between them. The V gene's germline CDR1 is LGHDT and CDR2 YNNKEL (reference sequence). The CDR3 protein is CASSQARATYEQYF. CDR3 nucleotides: TGTGCCAGCAGCCAAGCCCGAGCTACCTACGAGCAGTACTTC.

The J gene is TRBJ2-6, the V gene TRBV23-1; no clear D gene. TRBV23-1 is designated an ORF whose function remains uncertain. The ends were cut back, 2 bases at V and 2 bases at J, with 10 bases in the middle. The CDR3 consists of 16 residues. CDR3 in DNA: TGCGCCAGCAGTCAACGGACGGAACCTGGGGCCAACGTCCTGACTTTC. The encoded protein is CASSQRTEPGANVLTF.

The V gene is TRBV29-1, the J gene TRBJ2-5, with 7 bases that match TRBD1. The CDR3 spans 13 residues. The ends lost 6 bases at V and 2 bases at J; junction bases unmatched: 6. CDR1 SQVTM and CDR2 ANQGSEA come from the germline V gene. The CDR3 here is CSVSQGFQETQYF. DNA for the CDR3: TGCAGCGTCTCACAGGGGTTTCAAGAGACCCAGTACTTC.

This clonotype appeared a few times. The V gene is TRBV12-3 or TRBV12-4, the J gene TRBJ2-5; 8 positions match TRBD1. The end of the DNA fits TRBJ2-7 better, so the J call may be wrong. The CDR3 is 14 amino acids. CDR3 region: CASSRTGFLYEQYF. The CDR3 nucleotides are TGTGCCAGCAGTCGGACAGGGTTTCTCTACGAGCAGTACTTC.

The chain couples TRBV7-9 to TRBJ1-2, with a weak D call TRBD1 (5 bases). CDR1 SEHNR and CDR2 FQNEAQ come from the germline V gene (reference sequence). The CDR3 has 13 residues. V was cut by 5 bases and J by 4 bases, with 11 bases left in between. CDR3 bases: TGTGCCAGCAGCCCCAGGGTTCTCTATGGCTACACCTTC. This sequence encodes CASSPRVLYGYTF.

At least ten counts were recorded for this clonotype. The CDR3 loop reads CASSDGKGVTDTQYF. DNA for the CDR3: TGTGCCAGCAGTGACGGGAAGGGGGTAACAGATACGCAGTATTTT. The rearrangement uses TRBV6-4 and TRBJ2-3; possibly TRBD1 for D (6 bases). Trimming left V 2 bases short and J 3 bases short, with 12 bases between. Germline V CDR1 and CDR2: MRHNA, SNTAGT. The CDR3 length is 15 residues.

Ten or more counts support this clonotype. The chain has TRBV18 and TRBJ1-4, with D unresolved. Germline CDR1 KGHSH, CDR2 LQKENI. This CDR3 has 12 residues. Trimming removed 5 bases at V and 0 bases at J, with 1 base between. CDR3 loop: CASSSTNEKLFF. CDR3 in DNA: TGTGCCAGCTCATCAACTAATGAAAAACTGTTTTTT.

This chain connects TRBV12-5 to TRBJ1-1; D possibly corresponds to TRBD1 (6 bases). The germline CDR1 and CDR2 sequences are LGHNT and FRNRAP. The CDR3 has 13 amino acids. V was pared by 5 bases and J by 8 bases, with 15 bases between. The CDR3 protein is CASGHGQLAEAFF. The CDR3 DNA sequence: TGTGCTAGTGGTCACGGACAGCTCGCCGAAGCTTTCTTT.

This chain uses TRBV30 with TRBJ1-4, with 7 bases lining up with TRBD1. V lost 7 bases and J lost 5; bases outside the gene matches: 19. CDR1 is GTSNPN and CDR2 is SVGIG in the germline V gene (reference sequence). The length of the CDR3 is 17 residues. The DNA of the CDR3 is TGTGCCTCCGACTTCGGCATCAGACCGGACAGGAATGAAAAACTGTTTTTT. It is translated as CASDFGIRPDRNEKLFF.

This clonotype was found a few times. The rearrangement uses TRBV29-1 and TRBJ2-4, with TRBD1 as a possible D gene (7 bases). The length of the CDR3 is 15 residues. Between the trimmed V and J ends, which lost 8 bases and 0 bases, there was a span of 17 bases. The germline V gene encodes CDR1 SQVTM and CDR2 ANQGSEA. CDR3 DNA: TGCAGCCTGATAGGTCAGGGGGGAGCCAAAAACATTCAGTACTTC. This gives the protein CSLIGQGGAKNIQYF.

This clonotype was recorded at least ten times. This chain joins TRBV6-6 and TRBJ2-7, with TRBD2 matching 9 bases. This CDR3 is 16 amino acids long. CDR1 is MNHNY, CDR2 SVGAGI, per germline (reference sequence). The junction had 5 bases not matched to a gene; V was cut back by 0 bases and J by 2 bases. CDR3 sequence: CASSYSPAGGPYEQYF. The CDR3 nucleotides are TGTGCCAGCAGTTACTCCCCGGCGGGGGGGCCCTACGAGCAGTACTTC.

This chain joins TRBV5-5 and TRBJ2-3, with 15 bases matching TRBD2. The CDR3 consists of 20 residues. The trim removed 0 bases at V and 0 bases at J, leaving 8 bases unmatched. From germline, CDR1 is SGHKS and CDR2 YYEKEE (reference sequence). The CDR3 nucleotides read TGTGCCAGCAGCTTGGCACGGCCGGGACTAGCGGGGGGAAGCACAGATACGCAGTATTTT. Protein product: CASSLARPGLAGGSTDTQYF.

The chain combines TRBV3-1 with TRBJ2-7, with D possibly matching TRBD1 (6 bases). Trimming removed 3 bases from V and 1 base from J, with 10 bases in between. From germline, CDR1 is LGHDT and CDR2 YNNKEL (reference sequence). CDR3 size: 14 residues. CDR3 protein: CASSHTGTSYEQYF. The CDR3 DNA sequence: TGTGCCAGCAGCCATACGGGGACATCCTACGAGCAGTACTTC.